The 5 T cell receptor beta chains presented below share a single source sample, sequenced in a study of beta chain features in type 1 diabetes. Reverse transcribing all isolated RNA meant expressed TCRB transcripts were sequenced. Sequencing used immunoSEQ multiplex PCR; TCRdb keeps in-frame clones, though not all of them. In the table there are 110,000 to 150,000 clones, roughly 10% of which are singletons. Sequences were obtained from central memory CD4+ T cells from blood. The source is a woman aged 40 to 49 in good health.

The gene calls are TRBV5-1 and TRBJ2-1; 8 bases agree with TRBD1. J gave up 6 bases and V 0 bases, and 8 bases lay outside the gene matches. CDR3 length: 16 amino acids. Germline assignment: CDR1 SGHRS and CDR2 YFSETQ. The CDR3: CASSLAGQGVRNEQFF. The CDR3 region has the DNA TGCGCCAGCAGCTTGGCCGGACAGGGAGTTCGCAATGAGCAGTTCTTC.

The rearrangement uses TRBV5-1 and TRBJ1-1, with 9 bases that match TRBD1. CDR3 length: 15 amino acids. Germline V CDR1 and CDR2: SGHRS, YFSETQ. V lost 4 bases to trimming and J lost 4 bases; unmatched junction nucleotides: 8. The chain's CDR3 is CASSVDNRGPTEAFF. The CDR3, as DNA: TGCGCCAGCAGCGTAGACAACAGGGGGCCCACTGAAGCTTTCTTT.

CDR3 protein: CSVIISTGGWGYTF. The CDR3 bases are TGCAGCGTCATAATTTCGACAGGGGGCTGGGGCTACACCTTC. This chain joins TRBV29-1 and TRBJ1-2; TRBD1 matches at 10 bases. The germline gives CDR1 SQVTM, CDR2 ANQGSEA. CDR3 length equals 14 residues. J lost 8 bases, V lost 6 bases, and 12 bases had no gene match.

The chain carries TRBV6-4 and TRBJ2-3; perhaps TRBD1 as D (6 bases). The length of the CDR3 is 15 residues. The germline V gene has CDR1 MRHNA and CDR2 SNTAGT. Between the trimmed V and J ends, which lost 6 bases and 1 base, there was a span of 14 bases. Written as DNA, the CDR3 is TGTGCCAGCAGAGAGGGGGTGGAGGGCACAGATACGCAGTATTTT. This codes for CASREGVEGTDTQYF.

This clone was found a few times. V is TRBV14 and J is TRBJ2-3; 12 positions match TRBD2. Unmatched junction bases numbered 2, after V lost 1 base and J lost 6 bases. The germline V gene has CDR1 SGHDN and CDR2 FVKESK. This CDR3 has 15 amino acids. CDR3 sequence: CASSQVTSGGDTQYF. The CDR3 coding sequence is TGTGCCAGCAGCCAAGTTACTAGCGGGGGGGATACGCAGTATTTT.